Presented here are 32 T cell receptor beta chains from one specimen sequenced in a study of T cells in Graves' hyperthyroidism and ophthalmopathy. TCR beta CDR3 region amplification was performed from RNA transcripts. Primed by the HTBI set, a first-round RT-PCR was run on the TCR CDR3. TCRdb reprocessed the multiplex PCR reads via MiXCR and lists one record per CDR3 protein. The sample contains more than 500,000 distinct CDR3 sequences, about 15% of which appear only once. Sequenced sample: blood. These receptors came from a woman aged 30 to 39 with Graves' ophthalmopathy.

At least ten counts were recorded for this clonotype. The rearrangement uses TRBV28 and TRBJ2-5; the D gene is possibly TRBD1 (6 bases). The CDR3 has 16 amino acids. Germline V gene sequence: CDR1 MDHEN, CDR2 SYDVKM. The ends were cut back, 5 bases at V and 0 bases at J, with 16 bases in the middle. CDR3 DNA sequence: TGTGCCAGCAGTGAGCAGGGGATCAGACACCAAGAGACCCAGTACTTC. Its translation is CASSEQGIRHQETQYF.

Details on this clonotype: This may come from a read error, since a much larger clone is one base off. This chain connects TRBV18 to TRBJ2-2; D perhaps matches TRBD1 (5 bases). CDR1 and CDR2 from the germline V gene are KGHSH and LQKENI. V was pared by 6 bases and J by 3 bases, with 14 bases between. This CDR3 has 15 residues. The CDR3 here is CASSPREFDTGELFF. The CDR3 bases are TGTGCCAGCTCCCCCAGGGAATTCGACACCGGGGAGCTGTTTTTT. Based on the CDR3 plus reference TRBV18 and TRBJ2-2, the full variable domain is NAGVMQNPRHLVRRRGQEARLRCSPMKGHSHVYWYRQLPEEGLKFMVYLQKENIIDESGMPKERFSAEFPKEGPSILRIQQVVRGDSAAYFCASSPREFDTGELFFGEGSRLTVL.

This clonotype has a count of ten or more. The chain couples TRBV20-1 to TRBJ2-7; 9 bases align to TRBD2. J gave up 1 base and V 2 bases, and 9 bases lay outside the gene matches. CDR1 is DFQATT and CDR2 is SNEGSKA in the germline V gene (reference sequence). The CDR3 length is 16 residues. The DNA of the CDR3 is TGCAGTGCTAGAAGGGTTAGTAGCGGGAGTTCCTACGAGCAGTACTTC. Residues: CSARRVSSGSSYEQYF.

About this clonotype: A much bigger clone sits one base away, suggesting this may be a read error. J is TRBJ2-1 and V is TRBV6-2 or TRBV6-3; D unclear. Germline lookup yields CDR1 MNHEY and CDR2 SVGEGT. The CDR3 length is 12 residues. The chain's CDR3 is CASSYWYNEQVF. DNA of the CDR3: TGTGCCAGCAGTTATTGGTACAATGAGCAGGTCTTC.

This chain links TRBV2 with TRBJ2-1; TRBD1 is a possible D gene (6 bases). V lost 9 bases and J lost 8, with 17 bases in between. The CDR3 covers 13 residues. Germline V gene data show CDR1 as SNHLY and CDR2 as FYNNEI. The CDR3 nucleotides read TGTGCCAGGGGGGCCGACTCCGCGGATGAGCAGTTCTTC. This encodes CARGADSADEQFF.

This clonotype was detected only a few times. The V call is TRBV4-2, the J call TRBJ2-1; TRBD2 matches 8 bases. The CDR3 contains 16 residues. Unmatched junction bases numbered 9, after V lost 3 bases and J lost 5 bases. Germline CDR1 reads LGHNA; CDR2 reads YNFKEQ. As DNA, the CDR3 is TGTGCCAGCAGCCATGTAGGGACTAGGGGAGACAATGAGCAGTTCTTC. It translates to CASSHVGTRGDNEQFF.

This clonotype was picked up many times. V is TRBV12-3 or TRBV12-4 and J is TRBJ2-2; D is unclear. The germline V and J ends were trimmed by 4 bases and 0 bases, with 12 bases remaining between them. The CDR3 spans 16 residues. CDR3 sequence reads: CASSSGPTANTGELFF. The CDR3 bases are TGTGCCAGCAGTTCTGGGCCGACCGCGAACACCGGGGAGCTGTTTTTT.

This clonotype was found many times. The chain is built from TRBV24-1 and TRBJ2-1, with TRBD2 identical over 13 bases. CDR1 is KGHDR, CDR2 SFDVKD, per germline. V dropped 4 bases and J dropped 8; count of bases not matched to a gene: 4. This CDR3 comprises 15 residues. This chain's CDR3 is CATSEYGLAGDEQFF. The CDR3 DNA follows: TGTGCCACCAGTGAGTACGGACTAGCGGGAGATGAGCAGTTCTTC.

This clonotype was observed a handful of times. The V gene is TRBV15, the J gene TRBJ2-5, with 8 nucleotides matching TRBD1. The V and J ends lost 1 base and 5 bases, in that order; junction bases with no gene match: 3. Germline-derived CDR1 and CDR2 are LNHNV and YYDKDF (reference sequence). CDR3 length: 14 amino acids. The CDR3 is CATSRGTGMETQYF. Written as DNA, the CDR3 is TGTGCCACCAGCAGAGGGACAGGGATGGAGACCCAGTACTTC.

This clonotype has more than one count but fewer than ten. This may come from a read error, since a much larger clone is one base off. As DNA, the CDR3 is TGTGCCGGCAGTTTAGGTGACAGAACGAATCAGCCCCAGCATTTT. It codes for CAGSLGDRTNQPQHF. The chain has TRBV12-3 or TRBV12-4 and TRBJ1-5, with a tentative D call TRBD1 (5 bases). This CDR3 spans 15 amino acids.

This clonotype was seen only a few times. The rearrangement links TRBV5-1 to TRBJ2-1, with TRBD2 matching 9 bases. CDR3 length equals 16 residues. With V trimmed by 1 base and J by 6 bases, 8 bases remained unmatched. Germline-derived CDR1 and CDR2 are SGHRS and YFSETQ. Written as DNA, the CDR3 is TGCGCCAGCAGCTTGCGGGCGGGAGGGCCATTCAATGAGCAGTTCTTC. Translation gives CASSLRAGGPFNEQFF.

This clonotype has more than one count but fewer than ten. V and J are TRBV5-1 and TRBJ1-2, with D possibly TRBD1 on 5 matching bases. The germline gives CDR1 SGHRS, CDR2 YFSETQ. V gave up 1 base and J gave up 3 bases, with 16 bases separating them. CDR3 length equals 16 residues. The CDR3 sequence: CASSLNSRQSHYGYTF. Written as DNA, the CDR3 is TGCGCCAGCAGCTTGAACAGCCGACAGTCCCACTATGGCTACACCTTC.

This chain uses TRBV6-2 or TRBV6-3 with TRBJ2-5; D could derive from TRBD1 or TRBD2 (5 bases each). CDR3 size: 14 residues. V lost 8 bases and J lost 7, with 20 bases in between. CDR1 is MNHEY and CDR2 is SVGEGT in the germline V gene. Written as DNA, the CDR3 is TGTGCCAGCTGCTCGGGAAGGGGCGCCCTGACCCAGTACTTC. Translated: CASCSGRGALTQYF.

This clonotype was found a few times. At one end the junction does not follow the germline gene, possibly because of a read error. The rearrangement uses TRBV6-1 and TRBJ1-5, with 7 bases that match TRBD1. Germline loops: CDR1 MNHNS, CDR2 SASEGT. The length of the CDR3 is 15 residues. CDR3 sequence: CASPTGSGSSQPQHF. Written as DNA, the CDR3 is TGTGCCAGCCCGACAGGGAGTGGAAGCAGTCAGCCCCAGCATTTT.

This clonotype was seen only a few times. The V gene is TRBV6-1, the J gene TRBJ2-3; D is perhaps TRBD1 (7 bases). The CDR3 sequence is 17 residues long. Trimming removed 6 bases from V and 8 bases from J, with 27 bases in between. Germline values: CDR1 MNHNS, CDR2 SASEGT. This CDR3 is CASRLRDSGSHVGTQYF. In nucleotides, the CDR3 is TGTGCCAGCAGACTTCGGGACAGCGGGTCCCATGTGGGTACGCAGTATTTT.

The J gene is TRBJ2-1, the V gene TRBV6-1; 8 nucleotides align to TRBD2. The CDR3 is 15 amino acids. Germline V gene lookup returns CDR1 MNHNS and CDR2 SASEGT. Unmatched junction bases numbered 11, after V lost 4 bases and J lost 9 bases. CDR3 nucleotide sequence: TGTGCCAGCAGTGCCGTGGCGGGAGGACTCAGTGAGCAGTTCTTC. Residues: CASSAVAGGLSEQFF.

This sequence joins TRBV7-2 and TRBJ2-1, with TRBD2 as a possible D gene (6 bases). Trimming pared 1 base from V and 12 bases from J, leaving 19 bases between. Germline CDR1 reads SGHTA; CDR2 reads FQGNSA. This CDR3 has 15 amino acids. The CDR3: CASSLEGTPQGWQFF. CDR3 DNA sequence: TGTGCCAGCAGCTTAGAGGGGACTCCCCAGGGATGGCAGTTCTTC.

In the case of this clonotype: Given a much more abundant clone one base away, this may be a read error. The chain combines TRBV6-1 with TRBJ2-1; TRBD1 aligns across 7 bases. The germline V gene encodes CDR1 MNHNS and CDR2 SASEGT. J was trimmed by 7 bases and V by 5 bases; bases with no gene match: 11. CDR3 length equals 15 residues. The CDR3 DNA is TGTGCCAGCAGTCTTCATAAACCACAGGGGAATGAGCAGTTCTTC. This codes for CASSLHKPQGNEQFF.

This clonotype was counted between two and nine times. CDR3 coding DNA: TGTGCCAGTAGTATCTCTAGCGGGACCACAGATACGCAGTATTTT. Translating gives CASSISSGTTDTQYF. The chain employs TRBV19 and TRBJ2-3; 9 nucleotides line up with TRBD2. The CDR3 runs to 15 residues. Germline values: CDR1 LNHDA, CDR2 SQIVND (reference sequence). With 3 bases clipped from V and 2 bases from J, the junction kept 3 bases outside the gene matches.

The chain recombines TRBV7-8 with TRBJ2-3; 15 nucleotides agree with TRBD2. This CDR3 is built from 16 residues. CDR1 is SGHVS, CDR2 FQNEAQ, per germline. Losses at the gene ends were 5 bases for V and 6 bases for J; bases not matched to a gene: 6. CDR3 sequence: CASSPRTSGRDDTQYF. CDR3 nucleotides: TGTGCCAGCAGCCCCAGGACTAGCGGGAGGGACGATACGCAGTATTTT.

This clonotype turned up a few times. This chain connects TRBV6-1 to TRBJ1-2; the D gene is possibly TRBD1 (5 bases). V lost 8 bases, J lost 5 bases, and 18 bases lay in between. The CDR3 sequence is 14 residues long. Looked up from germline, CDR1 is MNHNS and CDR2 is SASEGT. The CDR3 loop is CASATGSSWYGYTF. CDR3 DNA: TGTGCCAGCGCCACAGGAAGTTCTTGGTATGGCTACACCTTC.

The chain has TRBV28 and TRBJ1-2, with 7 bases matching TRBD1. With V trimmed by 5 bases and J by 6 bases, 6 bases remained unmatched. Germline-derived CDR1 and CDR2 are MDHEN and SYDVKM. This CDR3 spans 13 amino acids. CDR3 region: CASSPTGMDGYTF. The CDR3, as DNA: TGTGCCAGCAGTCCGACAGGGATGGATGGCTACACCTTC.

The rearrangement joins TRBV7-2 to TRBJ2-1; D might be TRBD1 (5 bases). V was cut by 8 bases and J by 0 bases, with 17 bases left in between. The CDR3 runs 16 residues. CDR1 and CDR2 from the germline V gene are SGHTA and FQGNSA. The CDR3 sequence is CASEGRGTSSYNEQFF. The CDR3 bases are TGTGCCAGCGAAGGAAGGGGTACAAGCTCCTACAATGAGCAGTTCTTC.

CDR3 loop: CASSLSGAPNYGYTF. In nucleotides, the CDR3 is TGTGCCAGCAGTTTATCCGGGGCCCCTAACTATGGCTACACCTTC. The V call is TRBV12-3 or TRBV12-4, the J call TRBJ1-2; a possible D gene is TRBD1 (5 bases). V lost 2 bases to trimming and J lost 0 bases, with 10 bases between them. The CDR3 extends over 15 amino acids.

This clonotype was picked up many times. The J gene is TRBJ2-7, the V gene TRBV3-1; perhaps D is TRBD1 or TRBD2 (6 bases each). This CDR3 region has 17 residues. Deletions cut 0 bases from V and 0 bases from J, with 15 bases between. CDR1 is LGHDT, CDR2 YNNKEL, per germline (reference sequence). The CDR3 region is CASSQDNGGGSSYEQYF. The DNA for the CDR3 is TGTGCCAGCAGCCAAGATAACGGAGGGGGGAGCTCCTACGAGCAGTACTTC.

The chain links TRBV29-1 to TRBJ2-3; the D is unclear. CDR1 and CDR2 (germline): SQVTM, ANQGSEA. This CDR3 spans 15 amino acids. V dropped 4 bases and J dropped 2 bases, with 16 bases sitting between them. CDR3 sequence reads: CSVVGLGSFTDTQYF. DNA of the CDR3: TGCAGCGTTGTCGGCTTGGGGTCCTTCACAGATACGCAGTATTTT.

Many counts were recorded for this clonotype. The CDR3 here is CASSLYPSYEQYF. CDR3 DNA sequence: TGTGCCAGCAGCCTCTACCCCTCCTACGAGCAGTACTTC. V usage is TRBV28 and J usage is TRBJ2-7, with D uncertain. CDR1 is MDHEN and CDR2 is SYDVKM in the germline V gene. V was cut by 6 bases and J by 0 bases, with 9 bases left in between. The CDR3 has 13 residues.

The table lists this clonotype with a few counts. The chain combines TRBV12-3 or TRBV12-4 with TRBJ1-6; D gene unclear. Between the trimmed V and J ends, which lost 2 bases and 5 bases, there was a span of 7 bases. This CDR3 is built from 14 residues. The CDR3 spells CASSLIADNSPLHF. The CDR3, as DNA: TGTGCCAGCAGTTTAATCGCCGATAATTCACCCCTCCACTTT.

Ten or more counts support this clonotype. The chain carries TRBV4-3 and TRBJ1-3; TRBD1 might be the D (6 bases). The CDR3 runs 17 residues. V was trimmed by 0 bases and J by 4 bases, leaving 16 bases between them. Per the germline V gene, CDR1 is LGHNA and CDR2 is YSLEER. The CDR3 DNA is TGCGCCAGCAGCCAAGATAGAGGGACACACGACGGAAACACCATATATTTT. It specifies CASSQDRGTHDGNTIYF.

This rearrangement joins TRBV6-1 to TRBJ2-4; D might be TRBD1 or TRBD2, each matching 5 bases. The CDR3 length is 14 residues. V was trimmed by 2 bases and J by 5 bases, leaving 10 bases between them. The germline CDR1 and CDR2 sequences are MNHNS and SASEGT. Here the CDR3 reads CASSERGVENIQYF. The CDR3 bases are TGTGCCAGCAGTGAAAGAGGGGTCGAAAACATTCAGTACTTC.

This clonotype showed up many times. As DNA, the CDR3 is TGTGCCAGCACCTCACTAGCGGGTCCGGGGGAGCTGTTTTTT. Translation: CASTSLAGPGELFF. The V call is TRBV12-3 or TRBV12-4, the J call TRBJ2-2; 9 bases match TRBD2. The CDR3 totals 14 residues. The V gene end was trimmed by 7 bases and the J gene end by 8 bases; junction bases not matched to a gene: 8.

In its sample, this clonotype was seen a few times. The CDR3 sequence: CASSLRWGYQETQYF. The CDR3 region has the DNA TGTGCCAGCAGTTTAAGGTGGGGGTACCAAGAGACCCAGTACTTC. The J gene is TRBJ2-5, the V gene TRBV28; the D call may be TRBD1 or TRBD2 (5 bases each). CDR1 is MDHEN, CDR2 SYDVKM, per germline. There are 15 residues in the CDR3. The V gene lost 2 bases and the J gene lost 0 bases, with 10 bases spanning the gap.